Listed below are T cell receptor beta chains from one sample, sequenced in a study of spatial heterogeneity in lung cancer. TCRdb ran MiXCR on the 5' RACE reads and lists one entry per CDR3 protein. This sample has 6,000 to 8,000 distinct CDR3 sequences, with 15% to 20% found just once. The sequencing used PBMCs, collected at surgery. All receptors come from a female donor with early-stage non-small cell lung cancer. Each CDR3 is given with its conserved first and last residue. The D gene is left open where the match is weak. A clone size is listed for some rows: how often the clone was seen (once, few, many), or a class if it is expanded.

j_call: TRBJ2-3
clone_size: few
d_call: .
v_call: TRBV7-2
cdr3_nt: TGTGCCAGCAGCTTGCTCAGGGGTACAGATACGCAGTATTTT
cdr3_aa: CASSLLRGTDTQYF

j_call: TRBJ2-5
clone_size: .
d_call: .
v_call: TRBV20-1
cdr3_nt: TGCAGTGCTGACGACATGGTCCAAGAGACCCAGTACTTC
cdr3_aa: CSADDMVQETQYF

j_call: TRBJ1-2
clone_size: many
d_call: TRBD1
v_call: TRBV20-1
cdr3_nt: TGCAGTGCTAGAGCTGAGGGGGCGAACTATGGCTACACCTTC
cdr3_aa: CSARAEGANYGYTF

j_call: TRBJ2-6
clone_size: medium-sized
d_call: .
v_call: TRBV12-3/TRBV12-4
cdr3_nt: TGTGCCAGCAGTCCCAGCTCTGGGGCCAACGTCCTGACTTTC
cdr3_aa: CASSPSSGANVLTF

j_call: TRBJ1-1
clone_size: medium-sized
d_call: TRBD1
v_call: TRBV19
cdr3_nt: TGTGCCACCCGAAGGGGACAGGGTAGTACTGAAGCTTTCTTT
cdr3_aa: CATRRGQGSTEAFF

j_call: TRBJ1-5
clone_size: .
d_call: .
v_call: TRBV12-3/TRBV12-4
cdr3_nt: TGTGCCAGCAGTTTGAAGGGTATCGGCAATCAGCCCCAGCATTTT
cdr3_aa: CASSLKGIGNQPQHF

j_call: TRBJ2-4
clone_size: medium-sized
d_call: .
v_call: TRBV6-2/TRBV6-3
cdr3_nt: TGTGCCAGCGCCCCTTACATAAACATTCAGTACTTC
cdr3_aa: CASAPYINIQYF

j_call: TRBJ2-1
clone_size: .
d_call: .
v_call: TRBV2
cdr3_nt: TGTGCCAGCAGTGAAACGTGGGGGTACAATGAGCAGTTCTTC
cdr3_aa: CASSETWGYNEQFF

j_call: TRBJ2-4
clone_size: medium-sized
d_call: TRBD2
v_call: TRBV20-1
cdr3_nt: TGCAGTGCTAGAGCCGCTAGCGGGGTTATGAACATTCAGTACTTC
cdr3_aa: CSARAASGVMNIQYF

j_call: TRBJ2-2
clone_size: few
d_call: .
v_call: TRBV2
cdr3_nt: TGTGCCAGCAGGCCCACTGGGTCGAACACCGGGGAGCTGTTTTTT
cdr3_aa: CASRPTGSNTGELFF

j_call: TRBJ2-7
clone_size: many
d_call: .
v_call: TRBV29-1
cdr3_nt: TGCAGCGTTGTATCCGGTAGCAGCGAGCAGTACTTC
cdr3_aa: CSVVSGSSEQYF

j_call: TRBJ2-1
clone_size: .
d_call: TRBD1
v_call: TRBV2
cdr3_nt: TGTGCCAGCAGCCCGGGACAGGGTAACAATGAGCAGTTCTTC
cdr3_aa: CASSPGQGNNEQFF

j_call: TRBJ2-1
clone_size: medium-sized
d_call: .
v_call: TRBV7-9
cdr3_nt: TGTGCCAGCCGCCAGGAGGGACCTTACAATGAGCAGTTCTTC
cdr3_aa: CASRQEGPYNEQFF

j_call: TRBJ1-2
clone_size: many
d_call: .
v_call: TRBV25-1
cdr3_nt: TGTGCCAGCAGTGATGGTACTGGCTACACCTTC
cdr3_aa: CASSDGTGYTF

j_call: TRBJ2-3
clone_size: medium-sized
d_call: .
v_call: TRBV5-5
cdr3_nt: TGTGCCAGCAGCTTGGAGTCCGCGTACGGCACAGATACGCAGTATTTT
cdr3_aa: CASSLESAYGTDTQYF

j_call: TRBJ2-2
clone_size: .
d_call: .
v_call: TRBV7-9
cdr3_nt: TGTGCCAGCTTAATTTCGGGGTCCGGGGAGCTGTTTTTT
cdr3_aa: CASLISGSGELFF

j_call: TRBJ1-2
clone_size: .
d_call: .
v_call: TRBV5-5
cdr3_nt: TGTGCCAGCAGCTTGGTTGGCCCTGGGGACTATGGCTACACCTTC
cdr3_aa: CASSLVGPGDYGYTF

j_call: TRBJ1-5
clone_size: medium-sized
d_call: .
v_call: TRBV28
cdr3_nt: TGTGCCAGCAGTTTTCTCGAGAGGGGCAATCAGCCCCAGCATTTT
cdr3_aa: CASSFLERGNQPQHF

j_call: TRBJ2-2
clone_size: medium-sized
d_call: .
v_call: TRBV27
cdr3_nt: TGTGCCAGCAGTTTATCGGCCACCGGGGAGCTGTTTTTT
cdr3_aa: CASSLSATGELFF

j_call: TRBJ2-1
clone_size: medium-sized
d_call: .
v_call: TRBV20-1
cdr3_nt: TGCAGTGCTAGCGGGCCCTCCCCCCCTGAGCAGTTCTTC
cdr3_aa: CSASGPSPPEQFF

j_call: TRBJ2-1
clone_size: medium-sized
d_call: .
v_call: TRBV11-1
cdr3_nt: TGTGCCAGCAGCCGAATGACTAGTTACAATGAGCAGTTCTTC
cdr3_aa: CASSRMTSYNEQFF

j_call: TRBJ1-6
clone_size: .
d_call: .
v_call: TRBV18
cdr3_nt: TGTGCCAGCTCACCAGCCAGCTCCTATAATTCACCCCTCCACTTT
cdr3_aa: CASSPASSYNSPLHF

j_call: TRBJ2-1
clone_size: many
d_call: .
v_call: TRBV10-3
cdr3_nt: TGTGCCATCAAAGAGAGCCCCAATGAGCAGTTCTTC
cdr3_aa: CAIKESPNEQFF

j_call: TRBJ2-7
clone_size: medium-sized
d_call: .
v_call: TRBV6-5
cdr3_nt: TGTGCCAGCAGTTCCCCTCCGGGAGTAAAATCCGAGCAGTACTTC
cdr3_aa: CASSSPPGVKSEQYF

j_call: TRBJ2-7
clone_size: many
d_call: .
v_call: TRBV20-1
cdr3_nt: TGCAGTGCCGCAGGTGGCTACGAGCAGTACTTC
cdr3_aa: CSAAGGYEQYF

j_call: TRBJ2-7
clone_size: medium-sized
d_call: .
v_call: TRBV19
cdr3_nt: TGTGCCAGTAGTGAAGCCAGGGTCGACGAGCAGTACTTC
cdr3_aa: CASSEARVDEQYF

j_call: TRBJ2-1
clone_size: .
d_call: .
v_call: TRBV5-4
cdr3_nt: TGTGCCAGCAGTCGTGCGCGTTACTCCTACAATGAGCAGTTCTTC
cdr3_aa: CASSRARYSYNEQFF

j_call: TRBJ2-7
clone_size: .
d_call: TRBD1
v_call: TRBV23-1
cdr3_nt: TGCGCCAGCAGGGGGACAGCTTACGAGCAGTACTTC
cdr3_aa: CASRGTAYEQYF

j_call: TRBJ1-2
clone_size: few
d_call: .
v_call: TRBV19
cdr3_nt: TGTGCCAGTAGTGTCCCGGTGGCGAACTATGGCTACACCTTC
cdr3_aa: CASSVPVANYGYTF

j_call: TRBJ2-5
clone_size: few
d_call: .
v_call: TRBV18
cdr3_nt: TGTGCCAGCTCACCACCGTCCAGGGGCGGACAGACCCAGTACTTC
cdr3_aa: CASSPPSRGGQTQYF

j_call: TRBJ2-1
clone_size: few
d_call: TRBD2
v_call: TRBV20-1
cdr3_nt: TGCAGTGCACAAACTAGCGGCAATGAGCAGTTCTTC
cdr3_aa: CSAQTSGNEQFF

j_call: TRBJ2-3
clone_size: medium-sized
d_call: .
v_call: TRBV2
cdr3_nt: TGTGCCAGCCGAGGCGGGGAGGCAGATACGCAGTATTTT
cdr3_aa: CASRGGEADTQYF

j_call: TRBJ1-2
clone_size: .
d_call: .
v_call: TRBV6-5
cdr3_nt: TGTGCCAGCGGACAGCTCAGAGCTAACTATGGCTACACCTTC
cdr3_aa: CASGQLRANYGYTF

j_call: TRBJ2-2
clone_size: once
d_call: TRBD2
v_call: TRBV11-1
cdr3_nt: TGTGCCAGCAGCTTCGGACTAGCGGAGAACACCGGGGAGCTGTTTTTT
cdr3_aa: CASSFGLAENTGELFF

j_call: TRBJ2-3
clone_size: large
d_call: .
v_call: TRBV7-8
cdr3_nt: TGTGCCAGCAATAGGGGGGAGACAGATACGCAGTATTTT
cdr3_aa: CASNRGETDTQYF

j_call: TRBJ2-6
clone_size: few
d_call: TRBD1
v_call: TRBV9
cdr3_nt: TGTGCCAGCAGCTATAACAGGGGCTCCGGGGCCAACGTCCTGACTTTC
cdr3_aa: CASSYNRGSGANVLTF

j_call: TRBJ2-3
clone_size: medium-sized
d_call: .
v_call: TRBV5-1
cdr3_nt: TGCGCCAGCAGCTTAGCTCGAGGTGGGGCCACAGATACGCAGTATTTT
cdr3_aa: CASSLARGGATDTQYF

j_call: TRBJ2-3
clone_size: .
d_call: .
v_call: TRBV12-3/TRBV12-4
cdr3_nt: TGTGCCAGCAGGGATATCTCAGATACGCAGTATTTT
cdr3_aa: CASRDISDTQYF

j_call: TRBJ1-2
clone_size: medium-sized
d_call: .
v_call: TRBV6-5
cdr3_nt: TGTGCCAGCAGTTACTCCCCGGGCGGCAGCTATGGCTACACCTTC
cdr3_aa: CASSYSPGGSYGYTF

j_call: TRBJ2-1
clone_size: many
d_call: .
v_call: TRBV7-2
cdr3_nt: TGTGCCAGCAGCTTAGGTCCCCGCAGGTTCCCAAGCTCCTACAATGAGCAGTTCTTC
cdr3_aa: CASSLGPRRFPSSYNEQFF

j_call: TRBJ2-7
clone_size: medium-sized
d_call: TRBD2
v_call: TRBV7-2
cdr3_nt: TGTGCCAGCAGCTCCCCGGGTAGCGGGAATTCCTACGAGCAGTACTTC
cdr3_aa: CASSSPGSGNSYEQYF

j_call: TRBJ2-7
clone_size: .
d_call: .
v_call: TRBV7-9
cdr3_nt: TGTGCCAGCAGCGTAGGGCAGTACGAGCAGTACTTC
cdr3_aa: CASSVGQYEQYF

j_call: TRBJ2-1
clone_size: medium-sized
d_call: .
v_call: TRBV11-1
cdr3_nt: TGTGCCAGCAGCTTAAGGCCCCACAATGAGCAGTTCTTC
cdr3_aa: CASSLRPHNEQFF

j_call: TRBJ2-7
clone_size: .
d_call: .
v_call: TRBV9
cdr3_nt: TGTGCCAGCAGCGTAGATGGGAAATACGAGCAGTACTTC
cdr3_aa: CASSVDGKYEQYF

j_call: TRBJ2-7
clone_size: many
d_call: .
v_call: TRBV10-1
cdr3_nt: TGCGCCAGCCCTAAGGGACGCTCCTACGAGCAGTACTTC
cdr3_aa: CASPKGRSYEQYF

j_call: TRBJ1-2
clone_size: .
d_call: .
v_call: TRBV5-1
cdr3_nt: TGCGCCAGCAGCATAACTGGGACGGCTAGAGGACATGGCTACACCTTC
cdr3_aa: CASSITGTARGHGYTF

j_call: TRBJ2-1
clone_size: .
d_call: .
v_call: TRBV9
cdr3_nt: TGTGCCAGCAGCAATCGCCGGGCCGCCGATGATGAGCAGTTCTTC
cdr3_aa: CASSNRRAADDEQFF

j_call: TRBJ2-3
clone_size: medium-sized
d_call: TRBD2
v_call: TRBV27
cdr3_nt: TGTGCCAGCAGTCCGGGACTAGCGAGCACAGATACGCAGTATTTT
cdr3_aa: CASSPGLASTDTQYF

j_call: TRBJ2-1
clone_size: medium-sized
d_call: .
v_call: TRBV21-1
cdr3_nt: TGTGCCAGCAACGAGGGTGAGCAGTTCTTC
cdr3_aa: CASNEGEQFF

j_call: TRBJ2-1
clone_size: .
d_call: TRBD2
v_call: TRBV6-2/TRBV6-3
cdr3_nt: TGTGCCAGCAGGCACCCGACTAGCGGGGGGACTGAGCAGTTCTTC
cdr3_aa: CASRHPTSGGTEQFF

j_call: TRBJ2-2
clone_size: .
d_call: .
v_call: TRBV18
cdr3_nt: TGTGCCAGCTCACGCGCTACGAACACCGGGGAGCTGTTTTTT
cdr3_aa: CASSRATNTGELFF

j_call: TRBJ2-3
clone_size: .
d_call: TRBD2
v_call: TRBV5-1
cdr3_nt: TGCGCCAGCAGCCAGGTCGGGGGGAGGATAACAGATACGCAGTATTTT
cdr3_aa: CASSQVGGRITDTQYF

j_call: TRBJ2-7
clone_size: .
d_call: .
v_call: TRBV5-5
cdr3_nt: TGTGCCAGCAGCTTGGTTCCAGGGCACTCCTACGAACAGTACTTC
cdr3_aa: CASSLVPGHSYEQYF

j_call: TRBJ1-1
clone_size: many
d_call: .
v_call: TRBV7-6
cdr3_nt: TGTGCCAGCAGCTCAAAACAGATGAACACTGAAGCTTTCTTT
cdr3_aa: CASSSKQMNTEAFF

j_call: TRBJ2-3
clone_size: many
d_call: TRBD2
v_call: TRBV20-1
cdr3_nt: TGCAGTGCCAGGGGCCAGCGGGGGATAGATACGCAGTATTTT
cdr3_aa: CSARGQRGIDTQYF